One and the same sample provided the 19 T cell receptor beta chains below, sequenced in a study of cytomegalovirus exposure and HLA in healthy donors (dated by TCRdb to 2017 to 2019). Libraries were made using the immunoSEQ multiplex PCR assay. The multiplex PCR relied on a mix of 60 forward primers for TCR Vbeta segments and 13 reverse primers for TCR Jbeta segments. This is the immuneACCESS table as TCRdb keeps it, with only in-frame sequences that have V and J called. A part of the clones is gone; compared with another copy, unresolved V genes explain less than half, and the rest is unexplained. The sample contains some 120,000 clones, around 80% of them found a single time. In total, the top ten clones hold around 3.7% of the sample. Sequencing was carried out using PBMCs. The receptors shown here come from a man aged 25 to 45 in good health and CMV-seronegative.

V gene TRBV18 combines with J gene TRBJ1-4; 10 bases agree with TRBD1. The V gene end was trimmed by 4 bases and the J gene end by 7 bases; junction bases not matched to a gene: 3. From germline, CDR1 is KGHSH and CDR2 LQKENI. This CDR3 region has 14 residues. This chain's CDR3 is CASSLGQGREKLFF. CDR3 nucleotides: TGTGCCAGCTCACTGGGACAGGGGCGTGAAAAACTGTTTTTT.

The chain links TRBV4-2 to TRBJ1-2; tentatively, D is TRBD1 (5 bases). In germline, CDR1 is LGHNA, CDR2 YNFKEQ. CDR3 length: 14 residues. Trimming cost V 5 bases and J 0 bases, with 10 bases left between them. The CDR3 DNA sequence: TGTGCCAGCAGCACCTCAGGGACTAACTATGGCTACACCTTC. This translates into CASSTSGTNYGYTF.

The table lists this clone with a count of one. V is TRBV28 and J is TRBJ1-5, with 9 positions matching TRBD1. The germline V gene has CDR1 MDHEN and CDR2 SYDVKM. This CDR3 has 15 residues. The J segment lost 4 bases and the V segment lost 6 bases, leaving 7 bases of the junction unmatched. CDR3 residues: CASRAGTGYNQPQHF. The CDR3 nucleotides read TGTGCCAGCAGGGCCGGGACAGGGTATAATCAGCCCCAGCATTTT.

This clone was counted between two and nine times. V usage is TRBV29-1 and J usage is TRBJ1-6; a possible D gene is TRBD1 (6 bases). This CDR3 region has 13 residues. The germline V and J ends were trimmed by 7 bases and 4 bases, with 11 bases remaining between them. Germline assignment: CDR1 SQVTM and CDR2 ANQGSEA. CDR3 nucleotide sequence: TGCAGCGCTCGGACAGATTATAATTCACCCCTCCACTTT. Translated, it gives CSARTDYNSPLHF.

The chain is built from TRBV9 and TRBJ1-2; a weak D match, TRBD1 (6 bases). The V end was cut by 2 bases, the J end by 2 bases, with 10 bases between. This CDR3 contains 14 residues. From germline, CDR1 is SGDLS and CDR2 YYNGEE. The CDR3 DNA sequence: TGTGCCAGCAGCGTGCGGGGGCAGAACTATGGCTACACCTTC. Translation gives CASSVRGQNYGYTF.

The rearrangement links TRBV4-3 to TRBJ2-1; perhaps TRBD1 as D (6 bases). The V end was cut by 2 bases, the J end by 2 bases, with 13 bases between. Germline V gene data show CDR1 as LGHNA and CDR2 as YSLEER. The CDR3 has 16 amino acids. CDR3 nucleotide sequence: TGCGCCAGCAGCCAATCCCAGGGGCAAGCCTACAATGAGCAGTTCTTC. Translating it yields CASSQSQGQAYNEQFF.

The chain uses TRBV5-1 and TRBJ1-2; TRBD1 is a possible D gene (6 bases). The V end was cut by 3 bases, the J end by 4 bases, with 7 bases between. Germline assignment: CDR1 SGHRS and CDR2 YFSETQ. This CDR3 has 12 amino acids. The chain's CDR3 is CASSSDSYGYTF. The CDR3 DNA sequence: TGCGCCAGCAGCTCGGACAGCTATGGCTACACCTTC.

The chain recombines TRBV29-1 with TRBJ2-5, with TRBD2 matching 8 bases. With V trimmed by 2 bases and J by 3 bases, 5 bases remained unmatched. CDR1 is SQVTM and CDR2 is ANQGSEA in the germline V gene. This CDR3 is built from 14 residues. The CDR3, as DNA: TGCAGCGTTGAATTAAAGCGGGGGAAAGAGACCCAGTACTTC. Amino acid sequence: CSVELKRGKETQYF.

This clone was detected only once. The CDR3 bases are TGTGCCAGCAGTCCGATCTTCGGACAATGGAACACTGAAGCTTTCTTT. Translating gives CASSPIFGQWNTEAFF. The V and J genes are TRBV27 and TRBJ1-1, with D maybe TRBD1 (5 bases). The germline V gene has CDR1 MNHEY and CDR2 SMNVEV (reference sequence). V dropped 5 bases and J dropped 1 base, with 17 bases sitting between them. CDR3 length equals 16 residues.

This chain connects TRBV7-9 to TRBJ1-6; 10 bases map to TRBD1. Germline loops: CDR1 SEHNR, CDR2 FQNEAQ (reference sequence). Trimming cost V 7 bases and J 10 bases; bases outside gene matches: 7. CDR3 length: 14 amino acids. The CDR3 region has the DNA TGTGCCAGCACCCAGACAGGGGGCAGGTCACCCCTCCACTTT. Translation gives CASTQTGGRSPLHF.

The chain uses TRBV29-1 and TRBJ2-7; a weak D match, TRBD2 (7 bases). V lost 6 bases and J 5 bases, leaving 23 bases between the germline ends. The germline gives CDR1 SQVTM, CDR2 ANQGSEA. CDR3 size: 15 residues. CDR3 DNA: TGCAGCGTGGGGGGGCCCGGACGGAGTGCCGACGAGCAGTACTTC. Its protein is CSVGGPGRSADEQYF.

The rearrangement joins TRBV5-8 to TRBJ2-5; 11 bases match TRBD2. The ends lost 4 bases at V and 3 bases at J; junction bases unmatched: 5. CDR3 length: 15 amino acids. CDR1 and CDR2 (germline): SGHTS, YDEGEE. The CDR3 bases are TGTGCCAGCAGCCTTGAACTAGCGGGAGAAGAGACCCAGTACTTC. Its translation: CASSLELAGEETQYF.

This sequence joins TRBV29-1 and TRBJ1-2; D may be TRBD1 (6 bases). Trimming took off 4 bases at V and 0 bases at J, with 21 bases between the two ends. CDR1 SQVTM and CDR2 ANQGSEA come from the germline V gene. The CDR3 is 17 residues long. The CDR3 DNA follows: TGCAGCGTTGGGGGAGCCGGGGCAGGGGCGACTAACTATGGCTACACCTTC. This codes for CSVGGAGAGATNYGYTF.

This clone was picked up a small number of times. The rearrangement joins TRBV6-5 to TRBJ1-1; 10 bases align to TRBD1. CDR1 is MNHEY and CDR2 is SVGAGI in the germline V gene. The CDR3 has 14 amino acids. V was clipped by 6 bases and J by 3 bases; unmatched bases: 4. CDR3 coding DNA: TGTGCCAGCAGCGACGGACAGGGGGACACTGAAGCTTTCTTT. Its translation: CASSDGQGDTEAFF.

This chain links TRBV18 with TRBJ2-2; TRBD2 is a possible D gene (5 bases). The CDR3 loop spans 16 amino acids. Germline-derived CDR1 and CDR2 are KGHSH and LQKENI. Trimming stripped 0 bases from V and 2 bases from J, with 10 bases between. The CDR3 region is CASSPPWRTNTGELFF. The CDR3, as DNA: TGTGCCAGCTCACCACCGTGGAGGACCAACACCGGGGAGCTGTTTTTT.

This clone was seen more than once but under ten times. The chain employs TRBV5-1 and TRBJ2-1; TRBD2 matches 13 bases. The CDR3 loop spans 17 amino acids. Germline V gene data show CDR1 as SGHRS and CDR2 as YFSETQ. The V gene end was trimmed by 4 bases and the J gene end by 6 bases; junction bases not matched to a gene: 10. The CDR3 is CASSPGLAGVSVNEQFF. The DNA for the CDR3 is TGCGCCAGCAGCCCTGGACTAGCGGGAGTATCAGTCAATGAGCAGTTCTTC.

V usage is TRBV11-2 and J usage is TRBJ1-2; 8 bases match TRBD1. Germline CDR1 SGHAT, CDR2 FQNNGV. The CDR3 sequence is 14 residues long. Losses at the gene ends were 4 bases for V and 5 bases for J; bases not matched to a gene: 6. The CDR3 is CASSSTGGGYGYTF. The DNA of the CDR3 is TGTGCCAGCAGCTCCACAGGGGGGGGATATGGCTACACCTTC.

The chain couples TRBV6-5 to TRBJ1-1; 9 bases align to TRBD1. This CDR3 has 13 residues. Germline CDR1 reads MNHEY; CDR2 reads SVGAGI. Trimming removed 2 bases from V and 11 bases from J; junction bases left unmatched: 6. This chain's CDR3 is CASSYNRGLDAFF. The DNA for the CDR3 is TGTGCCAGCAGTTACAACAGGGGGCTTGACGCTTTCTTT.

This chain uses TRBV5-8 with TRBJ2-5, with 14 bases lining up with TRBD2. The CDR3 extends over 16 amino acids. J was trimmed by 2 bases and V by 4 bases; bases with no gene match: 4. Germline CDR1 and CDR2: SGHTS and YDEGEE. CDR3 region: CASSAGTSGRQETQYF. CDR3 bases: TGTGCCAGCAGCGCGGGGACTAGCGGGAGACAAGAGACCCAGTACTTC.